This T cell receptor beta chain was identified in a study of T cell responses to AZD1222 COVID-19 vaccine. As concerns this clone: Its antigen is still unknown.

V shed 4 bases, J shed 6 bases, and the junction held 7 bases outside the gene matches. CDR1 is LGHDT and CDR2 is YNNKEL in the germline V gene (reference sequence). This CDR3 comprises 15 residues. The table came from immunoSEQ multiplex PCR; TCRdb's copy has only in-frame clones and leaves some out. The sample yields about 110,000 clones, around 90% seen once. Study-level results: Regions 160-218 and 743-854 dominated among vaccine-associated CD4 TCRs spanning spike. Without day 14 samples, only post-peak T cell repertoires were studied. Seropositivity was recorded at baseline in only a handful of AZD1222 recipients.

The clonotype was recovered from an adult in good health. The sequences come from peripheral blood, collected on day 0 of AZD1222 vaccination. The J gene is TRBJ2-2, the V gene TRBV3-1 (or the pseudogene TRBV3-2); TRBD1 matches at 8 bases. CDR3 residues: CASSPVDRDAGELFF. The CDR3, as DNA: TGTGCCAGCAGCCCAGTGGACAGGGACGCCGGGGAGCTGTTTTTT.